Described below is a single T cell receptor (beta chain) sequence and its context. Its antigen is unknown. The input lacks base qualities; no much larger clone sits a single base away. This sample was taken from a study of Ad26.COV2.S vaccination and SARS-CoV-2 variants (dated by TCRdb to about 2021). Context from the whole study: Vaccine-arm donors were drawn from COV1001, a multicentre, randomized, double-blind, placebo-controlled phase I-IIa trial of Ad26.COV2.S in healthy adults. Trial participants were randomized into five groups of five, in which low-dose or high-dose Ad26.COV2.S was given once or twice, or placebo was given on both occasions. The specificity and breadth of SARS-CoV-2-reactive T cell receptors after Ad26.COV2.S vaccination were assessed by TCRbeta repertoire sequencing. Ad26.COV2.S was administered intramuscularly at a dose of 5x10^10 or 1x10^11 viral particles, either as one shot or as two shots given 56 days apart. Throughout the experiments and outcome assessment, investigators stayed blinded to trial group allocation. The TCR-sequenced set comprised around 30 samples: around 20 Ad26.COV2.S vaccine recipients, 5 placebo recipients and 8 SARS-CoV-2 convalescent individuals. The paper as a whole reports these results and caveats: Comparable non-spike TCR breadth was observed between vaccine and placebo recipients, consistent with only spike being contained in the vaccine. The study was not powered for comparison of responses between vaccine doses or regimens. Spike-specific TCR breadth was higher in Ad26.COV2.S recipients than in placebo recipients (P = 0.0014). Substantial breadth of spike-specific CD8+ and CD4+ T cell responses was reported after vaccination. The authors noted that total T cell responses may have been underestimated by the TCR breadth and depth analyses.

Germline trimming amounts to 5 bases on V and 7 bases on J, with 15 as the count of junction bases outside the gene matches. According to the germline V gene, CDR1 reads SGHRS and CDR2 reads YFSETQ. CDR3 length: 17 amino acids, cysteine to phenylalanine. Only the CDR3 DNA stays, 51 bases, in frame from base 1. Per the publication, the treatment or condition label means: 19 received Ad26.COV2.S at low or high dose, single or two shots; roughly five received placebo; per-sample allocation not given. For vaccine and placebo recipients, repertoires were sequenced using samples collected on day 63 after the first injection. Cohort 1b enrolled 25 adults aged 18-55 years at a single site in Boston, USA, between 29 July and 7 August 2020. As a vaccine, Ad26.COV2.S was a replication-incompetent adenovirus type 26 vector that expressed a prefusion-stabilized SARS-CoV-2 spike protein derived from the original Wuhan strain.

The immunoSEQ Assay was used to sequence TCRbeta CDR3 regions. After extraction, genomic DNA underwent amplification by bias-controlled multiplex PCR, followed by high-throughput sequencing. The authors processed their data as follows. To quantify the absolute abundance of each unique TCRbeta CDR3 region, sequences were collapsed and filtered. T cell fraction was estimated by normalizing TCRbeta template counts to usable DNA, which was measured by amplifying reference genes present in all nucleated cells. Repertoire TCRs were annotated as SARS-CoV-2-specific by exact matching of V gene, CDR3 amino acid sequence and J gene to a known reactive TCR set. The reference SARS-CoV-2 TCR set came from MIRA and was filtered for enrichment in COVID-19-positive ImmuneCODE repertoires, removing public or cross-reactive TCRs. Using the MIRA antigens, annotated TCRs were further analysed by specific ORF or by position within an ORF. Breadth was defined as annotated unique rearrangements over total unique productive rearrangements; depth was the summed frequency of those rearrangements. Group comparisons of TCR breadth used two-sided Wilcoxon rank-sum tests. The clones in this table, taken by TCRdb from immuneACCESS, are in-frame only. Not every clone is retained; where verified, under half of the shortfall comes from an unresolved V gene, and the cause of the rest is unknown. That table furnishes V, J and clone size, whereas the DNA furnished D and trimming. The sample includes 330,000 or so clones, with about 90% observed a single time. The ten most abundant clones make up roughly 6% of the sample.

The chain employs TRBV5-1 and TRBJ1-2; a stretch of 12 junction bases matches TRBD1. The clonotype comes from a person aged 18-60 years who received the Ad26.COV2.S COVID-19 vaccine or a placebo. The sample here was peripheral blood, taken in a trial of Ad26.COV2.S vaccine versus placebo. The CDR3 region: CASRPRGTGGVLSGYTF. The DNA reads as follows: TGCGCCAGCAGACCGCGGGGGACAGGGGGCGTGCTTTCTGGCTACACCTTC.